This T cell receptor (beta chain) was sequenced for a study of T cells in Graves' hyperthyroidism and ophthalmopathy. Regarding the study as a whole: Separation of ophthalmopathy from stable hyperthyroidism was achieved by a 13 V-J model.

To note about this clonotype: What it recognizes is unknown. Germline is not matched at one junction end, which may reflect a read error.

Subjects aged 18 to 65 presented with newly diagnosed hyperthyroidism of less than 2 months' duration. Exclusion criteria comprised uncontrolled infection, other autoimmune disease, pregnancy or lactation. TCR beta CDR3 sequences were amplified from RNA transcripts. RT-PCR in the first round (using the HTBI primer set) targeted the TCR CDR3. Via MiXCR, TCRdb re-called the multiplex PCR reads, giving one row per CDR3 protein. Here the sample spans 45,000 to 50,000 distinct CDR3 sequences, 49% being singletons. Sequencing was done on a sample of peripheral blood or thyroid tissue (not recorded which). This receptor was taken from a woman aged 45-65 years with Graves' hyperthyroidism.

The CDR3 DNA follows: TGTGCCAGAAGCTTACAGGCGGGAGTAGGAGATACGCAGTACTTT. The encoded protein is CARSLQAGVGDTQYF. The chain combines TRBV7-2 with TRBJ2-3, with 7 bases matching TRBD2. CDR1 SGHTA and CDR2 FQGNSA come from the germline V gene. The CDR3 has 15 amino acids.